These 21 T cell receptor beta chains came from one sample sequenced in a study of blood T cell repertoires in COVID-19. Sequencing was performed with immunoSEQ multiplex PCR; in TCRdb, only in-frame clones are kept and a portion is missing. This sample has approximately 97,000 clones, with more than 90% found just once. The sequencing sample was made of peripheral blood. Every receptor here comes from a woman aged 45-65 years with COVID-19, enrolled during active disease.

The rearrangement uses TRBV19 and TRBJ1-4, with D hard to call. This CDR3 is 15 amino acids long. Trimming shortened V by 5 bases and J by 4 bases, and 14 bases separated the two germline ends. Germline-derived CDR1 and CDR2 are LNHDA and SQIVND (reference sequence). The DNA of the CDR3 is TGTGCCAGTAGTGGGCTCAGGCTATATAATGAAAAACTGTTTTTT. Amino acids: CASSGLRLYNEKLFF.

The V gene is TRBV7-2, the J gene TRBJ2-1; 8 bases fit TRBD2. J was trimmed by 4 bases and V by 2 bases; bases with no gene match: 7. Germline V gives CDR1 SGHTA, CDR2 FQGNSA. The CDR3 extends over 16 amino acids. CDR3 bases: TGTGCCAGCAGCTTATACGGCGGGGGGCCGTACAATGAGCAGTTCTTC. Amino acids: CASSLYGGGPYNEQFF.

The CDR3 DNA reads TGCGCCAGCAGCCAAGATGGGACAGTGAACACTGAAGCTTTCTTT. This encodes CASSQDGTVNTEAFF. The rearrangement uses TRBV4-3 and TRBJ1-1, with TRBD1 identical over 7 bases. The V gene end was trimmed by 0 bases and the J gene end by 0 bases; junction bases not matched to a gene: 1. The CDR3 spans 15 residues. CDR1 LGHNA and CDR2 YSLEER come from the germline V gene.

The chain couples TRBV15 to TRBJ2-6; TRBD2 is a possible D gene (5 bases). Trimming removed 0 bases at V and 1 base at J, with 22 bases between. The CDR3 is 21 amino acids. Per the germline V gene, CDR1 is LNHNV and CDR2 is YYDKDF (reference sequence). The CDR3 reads CATSRDRGAQSARSGANVLTF. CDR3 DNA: TGTGCCACCAGCAGAGATCGGGGTGCGCAGTCGGCCCGATCTGGGGCCAACGTCCTGACTTTC.

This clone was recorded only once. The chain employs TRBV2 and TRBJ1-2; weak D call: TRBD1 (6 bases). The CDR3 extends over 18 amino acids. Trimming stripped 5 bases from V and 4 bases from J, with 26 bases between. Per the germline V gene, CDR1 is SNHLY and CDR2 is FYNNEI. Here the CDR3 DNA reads TGTGCCAGCAGTCCCCTCCCCCAACGGGGGGGGGCCTCCTATGGCTACACCTTC. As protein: CASSPLPQRGGASYGYTF.

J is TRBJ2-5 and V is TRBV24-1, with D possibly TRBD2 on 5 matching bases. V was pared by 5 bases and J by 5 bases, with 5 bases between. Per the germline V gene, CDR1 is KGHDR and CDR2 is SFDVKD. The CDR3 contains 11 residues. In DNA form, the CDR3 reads TGTGCCACCAGTGCGGGGGAGACCCAGTACTTC. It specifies CATSAGETQYF.

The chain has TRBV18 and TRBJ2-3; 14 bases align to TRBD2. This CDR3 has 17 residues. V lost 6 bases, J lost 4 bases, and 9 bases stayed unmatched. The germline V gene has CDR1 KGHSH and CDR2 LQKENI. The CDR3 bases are TGTGCCAGCTCTGGACTAGCGGGGGGCCACAACTCAGATACGCAGTATTTT. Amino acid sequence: CASSGLAGGHNSDTQYF.

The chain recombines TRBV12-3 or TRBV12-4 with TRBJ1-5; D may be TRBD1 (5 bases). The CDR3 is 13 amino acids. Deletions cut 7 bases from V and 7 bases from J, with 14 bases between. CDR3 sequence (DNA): TGTGCCAGCACTACCTCAGGGAAGCAGCCCCAGCATTTT. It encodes CASTTSGKQPQHF.

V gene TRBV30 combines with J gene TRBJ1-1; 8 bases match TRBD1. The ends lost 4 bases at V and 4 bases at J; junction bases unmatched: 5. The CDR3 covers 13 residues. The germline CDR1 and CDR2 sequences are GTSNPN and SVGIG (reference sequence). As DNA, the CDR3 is TGTGCCTGGACCATAGACAGGGGCACTGAAGCTTTCTTT. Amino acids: CAWTIDRGTEAFF.

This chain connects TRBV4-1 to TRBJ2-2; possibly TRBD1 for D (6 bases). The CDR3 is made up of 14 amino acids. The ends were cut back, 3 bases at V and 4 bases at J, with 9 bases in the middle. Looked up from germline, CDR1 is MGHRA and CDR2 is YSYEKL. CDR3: CASSQPQGTGELFF. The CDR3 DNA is TGCGCCAGCAGCCAGCCACAGGGCACCGGGGAGCTGTTTTTT.

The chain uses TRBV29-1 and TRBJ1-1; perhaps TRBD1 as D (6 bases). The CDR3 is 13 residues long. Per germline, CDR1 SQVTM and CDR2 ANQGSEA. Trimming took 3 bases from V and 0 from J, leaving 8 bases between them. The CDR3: CSVDRTVNTEAFF. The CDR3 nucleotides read TGCAGCGTTGACAGGACAGTGAACACTGAAGCTTTCTTT.

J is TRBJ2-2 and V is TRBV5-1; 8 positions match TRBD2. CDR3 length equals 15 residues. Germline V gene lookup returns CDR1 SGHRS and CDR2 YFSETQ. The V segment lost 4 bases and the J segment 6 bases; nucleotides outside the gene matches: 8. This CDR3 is CASSPTGGDPGELFF. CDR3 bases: TGCGCCAGCAGCCCCACCGGGGGGGACCCCGGGGAGCTGTTTTTT.

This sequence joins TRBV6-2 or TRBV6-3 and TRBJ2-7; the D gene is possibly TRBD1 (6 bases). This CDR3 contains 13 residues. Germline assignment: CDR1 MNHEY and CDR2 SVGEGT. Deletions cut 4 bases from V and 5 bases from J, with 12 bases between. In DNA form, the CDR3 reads TGTGCCAGCAGTTCCCCCCGGGACAACGAGCAGTACGTC. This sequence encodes CASSSPRDNEQYV.

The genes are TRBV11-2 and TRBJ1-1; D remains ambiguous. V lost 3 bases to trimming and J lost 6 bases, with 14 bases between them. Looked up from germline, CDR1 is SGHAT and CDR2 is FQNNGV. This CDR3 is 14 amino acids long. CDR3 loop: CASSLQVKTAEAFF. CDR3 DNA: TGTGCCAGCAGCTTGCAGGTTAAGACCGCTGAAGCTTTCTTT. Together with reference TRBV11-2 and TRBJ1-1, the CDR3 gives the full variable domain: EAGVAQSPRYKIIEKRQSVAFWCNPISGHATLYWYQQILGQGPKLLIQFQNNGVVDDSQLPKDRFSAERLKGVDSTLKIQPAKLEDSAVYLCASSLQVKTAEAFFGQGTRLTVV.

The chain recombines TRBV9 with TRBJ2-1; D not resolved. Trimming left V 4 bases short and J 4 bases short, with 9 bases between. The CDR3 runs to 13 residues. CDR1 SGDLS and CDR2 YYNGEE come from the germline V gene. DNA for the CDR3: TGTGCCAGCAGCATTCGAACTTACAATGAGCAGTTCTTC. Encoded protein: CASSIRTYNEQFF.

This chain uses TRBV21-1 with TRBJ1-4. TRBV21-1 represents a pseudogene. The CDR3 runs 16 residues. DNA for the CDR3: TGTGCCAGCAGCAAAGCCCAACGGGGGAAGAAGGAAAAACTGTTTTTT. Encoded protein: CASSKAQRGKKEKLFF.

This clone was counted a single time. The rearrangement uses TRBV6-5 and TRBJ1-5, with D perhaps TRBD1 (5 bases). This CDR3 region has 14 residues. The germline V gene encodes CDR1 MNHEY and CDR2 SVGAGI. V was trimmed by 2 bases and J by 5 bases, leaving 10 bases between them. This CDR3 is CASSYGGGDQPQHF. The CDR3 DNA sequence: TGTGCCAGCAGTTACGGGGGGGGTGATCAGCCCCAGCATTTT.

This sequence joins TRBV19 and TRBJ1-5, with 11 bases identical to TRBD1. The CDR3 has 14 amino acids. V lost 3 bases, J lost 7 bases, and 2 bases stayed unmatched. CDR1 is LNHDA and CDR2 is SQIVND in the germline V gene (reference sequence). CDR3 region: CASSIWDRGQPQHF. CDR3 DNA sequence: TGTGCCAGTAGTATTTGGGACAGGGGGCAGCCCCAGCATTTT.

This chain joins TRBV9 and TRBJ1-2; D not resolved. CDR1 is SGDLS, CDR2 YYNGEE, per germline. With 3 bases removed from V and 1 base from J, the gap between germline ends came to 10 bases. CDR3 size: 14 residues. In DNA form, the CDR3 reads TGTGCCAGCAGCGCCCCGCAGGTTAACTATGGCTACACCTTC. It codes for CASSAPQVNYGYTF.

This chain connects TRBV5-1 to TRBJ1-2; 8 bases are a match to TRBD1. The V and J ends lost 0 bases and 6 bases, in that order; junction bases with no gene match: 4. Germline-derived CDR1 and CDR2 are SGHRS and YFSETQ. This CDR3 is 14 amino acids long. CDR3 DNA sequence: TGCGCCAGCAGCTTGGGGCAGGGGGCGCATGGCTACACCTTC. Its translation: CASSLGQGAHGYTF.

CDR3 sequence reads: CASSSQGPTGNQPQHF. The CDR3 DNA sequence: TGTGCCAGCAGCTCACAGGGTCCTACCGGCAATCAGCCCCAGCATTTT. The rearrangement links TRBV5-6 to TRBJ1-5; tentative D call: TRBD1 (6 bases). CDR3 size: 16 residues. Germline assignment: CDR1 SGHDT and CDR2 YYEEEE. Trimming took off 3 bases at V and 2 bases at J, with 15 bases between the two ends.